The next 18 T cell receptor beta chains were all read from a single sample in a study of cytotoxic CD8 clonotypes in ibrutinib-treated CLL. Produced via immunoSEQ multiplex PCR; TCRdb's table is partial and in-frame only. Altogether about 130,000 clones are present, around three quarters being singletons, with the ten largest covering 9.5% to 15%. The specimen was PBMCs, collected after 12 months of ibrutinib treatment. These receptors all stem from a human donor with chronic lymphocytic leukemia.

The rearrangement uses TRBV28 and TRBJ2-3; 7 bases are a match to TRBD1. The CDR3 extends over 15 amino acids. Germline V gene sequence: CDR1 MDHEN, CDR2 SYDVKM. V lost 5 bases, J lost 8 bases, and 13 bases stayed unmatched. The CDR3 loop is CASSISGHNRGTQYF. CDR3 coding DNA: TGTGCCAGCAGTATTTCGGGACACAACAGGGGTACGCAGTATTTT.

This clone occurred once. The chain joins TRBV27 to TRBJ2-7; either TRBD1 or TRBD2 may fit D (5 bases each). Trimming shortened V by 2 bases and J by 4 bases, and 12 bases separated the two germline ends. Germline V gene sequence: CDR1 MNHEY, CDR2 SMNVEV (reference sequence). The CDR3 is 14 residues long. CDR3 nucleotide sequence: TGTGCCAGCAGTTTACAACGAGGGGTTTACGAGCAGTACTTC. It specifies CASSLQRGVYEQYF.

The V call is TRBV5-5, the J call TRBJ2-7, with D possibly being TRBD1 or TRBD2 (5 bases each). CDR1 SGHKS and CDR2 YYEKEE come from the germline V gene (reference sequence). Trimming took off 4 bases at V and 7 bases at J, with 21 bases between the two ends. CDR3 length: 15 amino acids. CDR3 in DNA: TGTGCCAGCAGCCACGGGGCGGCCCCGAAGGGGGAGCAGTACTTC. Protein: CASSHGAAPKGEQYF.

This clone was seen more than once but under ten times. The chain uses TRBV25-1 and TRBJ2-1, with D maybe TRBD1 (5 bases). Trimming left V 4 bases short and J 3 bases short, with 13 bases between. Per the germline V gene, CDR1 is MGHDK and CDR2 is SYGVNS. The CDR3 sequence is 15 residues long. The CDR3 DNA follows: TGTGCCAGCAGTGTCTCGACAGTTCTCTACAATGAGCAGTTCTTC. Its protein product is CASSVSTVLYNEQFF.

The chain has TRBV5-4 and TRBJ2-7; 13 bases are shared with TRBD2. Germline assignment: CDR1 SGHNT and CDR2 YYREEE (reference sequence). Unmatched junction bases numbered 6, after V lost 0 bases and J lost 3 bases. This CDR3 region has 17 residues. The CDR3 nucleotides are TGTGCCAGCAGCTTGGCCCCCGGACTAGCGGGAGTCTACGAGCAGTACTTC. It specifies CASSLAPGLAGVYEQYF.

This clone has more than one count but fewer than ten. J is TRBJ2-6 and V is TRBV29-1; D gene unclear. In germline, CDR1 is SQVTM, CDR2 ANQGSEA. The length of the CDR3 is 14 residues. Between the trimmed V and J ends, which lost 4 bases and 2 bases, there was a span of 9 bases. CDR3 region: CSVGEVPGANVLTF. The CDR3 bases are TGCAGCGTTGGGGAAGTACCTGGGGCCAACGTCCTGACTTTC.

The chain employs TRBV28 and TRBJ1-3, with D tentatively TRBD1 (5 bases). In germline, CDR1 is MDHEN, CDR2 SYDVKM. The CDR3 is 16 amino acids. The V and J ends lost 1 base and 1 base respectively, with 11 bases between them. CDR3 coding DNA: TGTGCCAGCAGTTTATTGGGGACTCGTTCTGGAAACACCATATATTTT. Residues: CASSLLGTRSGNTIYF.

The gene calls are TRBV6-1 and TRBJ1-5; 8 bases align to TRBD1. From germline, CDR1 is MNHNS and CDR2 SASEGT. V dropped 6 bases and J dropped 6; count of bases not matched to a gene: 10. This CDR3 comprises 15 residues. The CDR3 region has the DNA TGTGCCAGCAGCACCGTCCCAGGGGGCATTCAGCCCCAGCATTTT. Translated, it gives CASSTVPGGIQPQHF.

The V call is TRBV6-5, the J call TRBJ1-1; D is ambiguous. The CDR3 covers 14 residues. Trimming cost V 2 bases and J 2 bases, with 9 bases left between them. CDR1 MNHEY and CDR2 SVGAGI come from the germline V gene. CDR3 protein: CASSYGRLNTEAFF. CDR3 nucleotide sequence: TGTGCCAGCAGTTACGGGAGACTAAACACTGAAGCTTTCTTT.

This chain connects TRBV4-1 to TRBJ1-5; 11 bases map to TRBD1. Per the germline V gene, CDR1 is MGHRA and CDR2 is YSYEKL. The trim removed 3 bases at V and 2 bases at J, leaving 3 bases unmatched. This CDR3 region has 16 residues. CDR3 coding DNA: TGCGCCAGCAGCCAGGACAGGGGGCCTGGCAATCAGCCCCAGCATTTT. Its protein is CASSQDRGPGNQPQHF.

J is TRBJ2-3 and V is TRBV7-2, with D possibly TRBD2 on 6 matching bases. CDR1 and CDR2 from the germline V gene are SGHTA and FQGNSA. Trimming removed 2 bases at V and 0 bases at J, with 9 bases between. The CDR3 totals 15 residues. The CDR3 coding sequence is TGTGCCAGCAGCTTAACGCGGGACAGCACAGATACGCAGTATTTT. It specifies CASSLTRDSTDTQYF.

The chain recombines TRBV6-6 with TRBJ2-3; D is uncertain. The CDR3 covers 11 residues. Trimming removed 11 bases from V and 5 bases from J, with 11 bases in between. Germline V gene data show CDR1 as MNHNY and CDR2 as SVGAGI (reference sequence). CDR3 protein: CAALDKDTQYF. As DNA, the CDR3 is TGTGCCGCCCTCGATAAAGATACGCAGTATTTT.

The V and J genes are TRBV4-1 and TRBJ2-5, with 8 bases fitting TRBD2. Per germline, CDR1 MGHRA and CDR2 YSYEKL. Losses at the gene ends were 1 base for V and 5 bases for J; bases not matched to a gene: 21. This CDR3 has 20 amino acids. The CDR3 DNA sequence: TGCGCCAGCAGCCAAGCGAAAACCGGGACTAGTAACCGGCTTGGGGAGACCCAGTACTTC. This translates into CASSQAKTGTSNRLGETQYF.

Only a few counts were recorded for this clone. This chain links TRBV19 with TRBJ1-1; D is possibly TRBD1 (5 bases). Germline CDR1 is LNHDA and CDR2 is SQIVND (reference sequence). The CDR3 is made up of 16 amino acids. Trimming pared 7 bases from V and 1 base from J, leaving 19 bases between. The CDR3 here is CASTALKGPENTEAFF. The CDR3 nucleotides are TGTGCCAGTACCGCCCTCAAGGGGCCAGAGAACACTGAAGCTTTCTTT.

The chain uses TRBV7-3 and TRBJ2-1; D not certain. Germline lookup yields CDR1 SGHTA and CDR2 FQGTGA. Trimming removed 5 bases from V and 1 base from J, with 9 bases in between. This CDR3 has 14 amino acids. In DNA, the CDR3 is TGTGCCAGCAGCCCTTCTAGTTCCTACAATGAGCAGTTCTTC. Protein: CASSPSSSYNEQFF.

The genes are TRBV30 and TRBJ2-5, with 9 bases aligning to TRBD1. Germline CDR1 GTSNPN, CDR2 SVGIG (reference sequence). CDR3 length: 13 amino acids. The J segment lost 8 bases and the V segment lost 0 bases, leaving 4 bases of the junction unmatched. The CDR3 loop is CAWSVQQGATQYF. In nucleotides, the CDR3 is TGTGCCTGGAGTGTCCAACAGGGGGCAACCCAGTACTTC. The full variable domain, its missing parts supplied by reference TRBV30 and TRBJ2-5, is SQTIHQWPATLVQPVGSPLSLECTVEGTSNPNLYWYRQAAGRGLQLLFYSVGIGQISSEVPQNLSASRPQDRQFILSSKKLLLSDSGFYLCAWSVQQGATQYFGPGTRLLVL.

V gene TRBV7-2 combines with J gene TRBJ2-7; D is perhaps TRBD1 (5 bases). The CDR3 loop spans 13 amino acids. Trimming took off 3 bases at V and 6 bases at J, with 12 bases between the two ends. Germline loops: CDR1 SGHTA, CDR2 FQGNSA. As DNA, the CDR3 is TGTGCCAGCAGCTTGGTAGGGGTGGGCGAGCAGTACTTC. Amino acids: CASSLVGVGEQYF.

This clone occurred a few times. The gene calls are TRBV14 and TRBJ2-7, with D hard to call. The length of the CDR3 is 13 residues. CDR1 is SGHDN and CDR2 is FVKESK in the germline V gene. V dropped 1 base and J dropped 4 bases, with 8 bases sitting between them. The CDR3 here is CASSQAGFYEQYF. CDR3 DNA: TGTGCCAGCAGCCAAGCTGGCTTTTACGAGCAGTACTTC.